The clone carrying this T cell receptor (beta chain) was detected many times. As yet, its antigen is unknown. This specimen comes from a study of shared clonotypes between healthy human individuals. Study results and caveats: Measured sharing among donors was expected to vary with sequencing depth. Sampling involved blood alone; tissue repertoires likely differ.

The replicate PCRs on unsorted PBMC were given approximately 300 ng DNA, which is around 31,000 T cell genomes. Authors' data handling: Junction-only sequences without quality scores came from ImmunoSEQ, so filtering differed. Clones were read by immunoSEQ multiplex PCR, and TCRdb kept only the in-frame ones, dropping some. V, J and clone size were drawn from that table, and D and trimming were deduced from the DNA. The sample includes about 460,000 clones, 75% to 80% of them seen just once. Per germline, CDR1 SNHLY and CDR2 FYNNEI. With V trimmed by 7 bases and J by 2 bases, 7 bases remained unmatched. This CDR3 spans 14 amino acids.

This chain links TRBV2 with TRBJ2-5; 7 nucleotides match TRBD2. Sequenced: PBMCs. This receptor was identified in a woman between 40 and 55 years old in good health. Some clones in this sample may be carry-over from other donors' samples. The CDR3 DNA reads TGTGCCAGCACCGGGACTACACGACAAGAGACCCAGTACTTC. It is translated as CASTGTTRQETQYF.